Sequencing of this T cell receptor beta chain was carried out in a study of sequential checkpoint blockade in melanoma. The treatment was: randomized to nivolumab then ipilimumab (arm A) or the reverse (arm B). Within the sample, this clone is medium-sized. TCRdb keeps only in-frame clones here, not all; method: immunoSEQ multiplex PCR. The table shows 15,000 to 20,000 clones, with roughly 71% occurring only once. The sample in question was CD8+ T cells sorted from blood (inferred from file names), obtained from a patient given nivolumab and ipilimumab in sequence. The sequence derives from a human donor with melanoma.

The CDR3 loop is CASSPPRGGNTEAFF. The CDR3 coding sequence is TGTGCCAGCAGCCCCCCCCGCGGGGGGAACACTGAAGCTTTCTTT. The V gene is TRBV7-9, the J gene TRBJ1-1; possibly TRBD1 for D (5 bases). Germline lookup yields CDR1 SEHNR and CDR2 FQNEAQ (reference sequence). The ends were cut back, 5 bases at V and 1 base at J, with 14 bases in the middle. The CDR3 totals 15 residues.